This T cell receptor (beta chain) was sequenced in a study of PD-1 blockade in classical Hodgkin lymphoma. Repertoires were generated with immunoSEQ multiplex PCR, while TCRdb's copy carries only in-frame clones and drops some. Altogether some 90,000 clones are present, 75% to 85% being singletons, with the ten largest covering over 15%. Time point in this sample: cycle 4 day 1 (C4D1), after more than five weeks of nivolumab. No patient escaped relapse after autologous stem cell transplantation, and brentuximab vedotin exposure varied. V was clipped by 4 bases and J by 1 base; unmatched bases: 6. The CDR3 has 15 amino acids. CDR1 and CDR2 (germline): SQVTM, ANQGSEA.

The clonotype was recovered from a human donor with classical Hodgkin lymphoma. V usage is TRBV29-1 and J usage is TRBJ1-2; 10 bases are a match to TRBD1. The sample in question was peripheral blood mononuclear cells (PBMCs), obtained before the fourth cycle of nivolumab. CDR3 in DNA: TGCAGCGTTGCCCTGGGACAGGGGAATAACTATGGCTACACCTTC. Translated: CSVALGQGNNYGYTF.